This T cell receptor beta chain was sequenced for a study of T cell responses to AZD1222 COVID-19 vaccine. Points on this clone: Its antigen remains unidentified.

The data were produced by immunoSEQ multiplex PCR, yet TCRdb's version contains in-frame clones alone and is incomplete. The sample yields some 96,000 clones, about 87% seen once. CDR1 is SGHNT, CDR2 YYREEE, per germline (reference sequence). Trimming shortened V by 2 bases and J by 0 bases, and 8 bases separated the two germline ends. CDR3 length: 15 residues. Whole-study results and caveats: Repertoire collection took place solely once the T cell response had peaked. Mapped onto spike, vaccine-associated CD4 TCRs spanned it and were dominant at 160-218 and 743-854.

The chain is built from TRBV5-4 and TRBJ1-4; D remains ambiguous. Here the sequenced sample was peripheral blood, taken on day 0 of MenACWY control vaccination. The sequence was collected from an adult in good health. The CDR3 nucleotides are TGTGCCAGCAGCTTTGACATCTCAACTAATGAAAAACTGTTTTTT. Translation: CASSFDISTNEKLFF.